The rows below give T cell receptor beta chains drawn from one sample of a study of control samples from healthy donors and cancer patients. Generated by immunoSEQ multiplex PCR, the TCRdb table keeps only in-frame clones and is missing some. Seen here are 40,000 to 60,000 clones, around 87% observed once, and the top ten hold over 12%. The sequencing input was PBMCs. Receptor source: a man aged 55 to 69 with head and neck cancer. The CDR3 runs from the conserved cysteine through the conserved F or W. Each record gives: J gene, V gene, D gene, clone size, CDR3 protein, CDR3 DNA. D genes are given only for firm matches. A row's size may be missing; if present it is once, few, many or a size class.

j_call: TRBJ1-2; v_call: TRBV18; d_call: .; clone_size: .; cdr3_aa: CASSPGAWGRVDYGYTF; cdr3_nt: TGTGCCAGCTCACCAGGTGCCTGGGGGCGCGTGGACTATGGCTACACCTTC
j_call: TRBJ1-1; v_call: TRBV7-2; d_call: .; clone_size: .; cdr3_aa: CASSANGPRVGTEAFF; cdr3_nt: TGTGCCAGCAGCGCAAACGGACCTCGGGTGGGAACTGAAGCTTTCTTT
j_call: TRBJ2-1; v_call: TRBV19; d_call: TRBD2; clone_size: once; cdr3_aa: CASSILRGAGDYNEQFF; cdr3_nt: TGTGCCAGTAGTATACTCAGAGGTGCGGGGGATTACAATGAGCAGTTCTTC
j_call: TRBJ1-5; v_call: TRBV7-9; d_call: .; clone_size: .; cdr3_aa: CASSLEGIQPQHF; cdr3_nt: TGTGCCAGCAGCTTAGAAGGTATTCAGCCCCAGCATTTT
j_call: TRBJ1-2; v_call: TRBV5-1; d_call: .; clone_size: .; cdr3_aa: CASSLASGPRANYGYTF; cdr3_nt: TGCGCCAGCAGCTTGGCCTCAGGTCCTAGAGCTAACTATGGCTACACCTTC
j_call: TRBJ1-1; v_call: TRBV3-1/TRBV3-2; d_call: .; clone_size: .; cdr3_aa: CASSPTTGSTEAFF; cdr3_nt: TGTGCCAGCAGCCCGACCACCGGGAGCACTGAAGCTTTCTTT
j_call: TRBJ2-5; v_call: TRBV5-4; d_call: .; clone_size: .; cdr3_aa: CASSFGRGPGETQYF; cdr3_nt: TGTGCCAGCAGCTTTGGGCGGGGGCCAGGGGAGACCCAGTACTTC
j_call: TRBJ2-1; v_call: TRBV7-8; d_call: TRBD2; clone_size: .; cdr3_aa: CASSLIAGGLIEQFF; cdr3_nt: TGTGCCAGCAGCCTTATAGCGGGGGGCCTCATTGAGCAGTTCTTC
j_call: TRBJ1-1; v_call: TRBV5-1; d_call: .; clone_size: .; cdr3_aa: CASSLFGRMNTEAFF; cdr3_nt: TGCGCCAGCAGCTTGTTTGGACGGATGAACACTGAAGCTTTCTTT
j_call: TRBJ2-1; v_call: TRBV10-2; d_call: TRBD2; clone_size: .; cdr3_aa: CASSTSGSREQFF; cdr3_nt: TGCGCCAGCAGTACTAGCGGGAGTCGGGAGCAGTTCTTC
j_call: TRBJ1-3; v_call: TRBV9; d_call: .; clone_size: .; cdr3_aa: CASSVENSGNTIYF; cdr3_nt: TGTGCCAGCAGCGTAGAGAACTCTGGAAACACCATATATTTT
j_call: TRBJ2-5; v_call: TRBV4-2; d_call: .; clone_size: .; cdr3_aa: CASSQDPKKWETQYF; cdr3_nt: TGTGCCAGCAGCCAAGATCCGAAAAAGTGGGAGACCCAGTACTTC
j_call: TRBJ1-2; v_call: TRBV25-1; d_call: .; clone_size: .; cdr3_aa: CASSGSQANYGYTF; cdr3_nt: TGTGCCAGCAGTGGGTCACAGGCTAACTATGGCTACACCTTC
j_call: TRBJ2-7; v_call: TRBV7-2; d_call: TRBD2; clone_size: .; cdr3_aa: CASSAGLAGLSEQYF; cdr3_nt: TGTGCCAGCAGCGCGGGGCTAGCGGGGTTATCCGAGCAGTACTTC
j_call: TRBJ2-3; v_call: TRBV19; d_call: .; clone_size: .; cdr3_aa: CASSIDWVNTDTQYF; cdr3_nt: TGTGCCAGTAGTATAGATTGGGTTAACACAGATACGCAGTATTTT
j_call: TRBJ1-1; v_call: TRBV19; d_call: .; clone_size: .; cdr3_aa: CASSIDRLGWNTEAFF; cdr3_nt: TGTGCCAGTAGTATAGATCGGCTTGGGTGGAACACTGAAGCTTTCTTT
j_call: TRBJ1-1; v_call: TRBV5-6; d_call: .; clone_size: .; cdr3_aa: CASSLMGGRRTEAFF; cdr3_nt: TGTGCCAGCAGCTTGATGGGGGGGCGTCGCACTGAAGCTTTCTTT
j_call: TRBJ2-7; v_call: TRBV5-1; d_call: TRBD2; clone_size: .; cdr3_aa: CASSLVLAGGGEQYF; cdr3_nt: TGCGCCAGCAGCTTGGTACTAGCGGGCGGGGGGGAGCAGTACTTC
j_call: TRBJ1-3; v_call: TRBV5-6; d_call: .; clone_size: .; cdr3_aa: CASSLDQGVRSGNTIYF; cdr3_nt: TGTGCCAGCAGCTTGGACCAGGGAGTCCGGTCTGGAAACACCATATATTTT
j_call: TRBJ2-3; v_call: TRBV24-1; d_call: .; clone_size: .; cdr3_aa: CATSLPISDTQYF; cdr3_nt: TGTGCCACCAGTCTCCCTATATCAGATACGCAGTATTTT
j_call: TRBJ2-2; v_call: TRBV5-1; d_call: .; clone_size: few; cdr3_aa: CASSSVLDTGELFF; cdr3_nt: TGCGCCAGCAGCTCGGTTCTCGACACCGGGGAGCTGTTTTTT
j_call: TRBJ2-5; v_call: TRBV19; d_call: .; clone_size: once; cdr3_aa: CASSVQKAETQYF; cdr3_nt: TGTGCCAGTAGTGTACAGAAGGCGGAGACCCAGTACTTC